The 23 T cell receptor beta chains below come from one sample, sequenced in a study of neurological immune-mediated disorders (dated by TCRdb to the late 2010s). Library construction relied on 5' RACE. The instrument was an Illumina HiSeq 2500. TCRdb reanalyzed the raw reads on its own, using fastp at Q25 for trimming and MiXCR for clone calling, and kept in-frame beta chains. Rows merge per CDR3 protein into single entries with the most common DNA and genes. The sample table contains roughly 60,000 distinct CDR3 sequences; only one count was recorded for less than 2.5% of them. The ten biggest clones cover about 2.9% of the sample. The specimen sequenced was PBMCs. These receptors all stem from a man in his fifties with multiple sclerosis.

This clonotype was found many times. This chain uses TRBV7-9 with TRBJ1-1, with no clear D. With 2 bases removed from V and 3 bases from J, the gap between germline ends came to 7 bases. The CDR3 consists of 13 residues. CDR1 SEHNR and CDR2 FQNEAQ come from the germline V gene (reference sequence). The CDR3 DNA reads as TGTGCCAGCAGCTTAATTGGGCACACTGAAGCTTTCTTT. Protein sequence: CASSLIGHTEAFF.

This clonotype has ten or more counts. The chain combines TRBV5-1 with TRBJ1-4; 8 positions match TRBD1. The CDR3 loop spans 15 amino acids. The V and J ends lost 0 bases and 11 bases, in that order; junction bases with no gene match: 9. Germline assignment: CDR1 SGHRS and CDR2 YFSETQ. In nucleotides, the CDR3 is TGCGCCAGCAGCTTGGAACAGGGGGGGATCGCGAAACTGTTTTTT. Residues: CASSLEQGGIAKLFF.

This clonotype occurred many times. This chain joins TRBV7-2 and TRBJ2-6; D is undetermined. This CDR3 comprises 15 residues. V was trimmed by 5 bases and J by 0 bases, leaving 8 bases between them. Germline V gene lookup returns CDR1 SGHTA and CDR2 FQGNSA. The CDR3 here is CASSPLISGANVLTF. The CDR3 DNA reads TGTGCCAGCAGCCCCTTAATCTCTGGGGCCAACGTCCTGACTTTC.

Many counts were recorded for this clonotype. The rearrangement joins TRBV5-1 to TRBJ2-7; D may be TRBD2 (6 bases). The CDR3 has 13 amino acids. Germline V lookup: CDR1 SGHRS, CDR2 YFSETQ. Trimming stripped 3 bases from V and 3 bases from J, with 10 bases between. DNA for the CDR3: TGCGCCAGCAGCTATCCCGGGAGCTACGAGCAGTACTTC. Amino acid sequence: CASSYPGSYEQYF.

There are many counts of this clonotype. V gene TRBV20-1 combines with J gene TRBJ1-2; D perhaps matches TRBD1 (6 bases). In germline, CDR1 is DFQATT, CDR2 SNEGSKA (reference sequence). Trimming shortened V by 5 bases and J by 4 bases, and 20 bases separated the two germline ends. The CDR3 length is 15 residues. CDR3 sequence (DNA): TGCAGTGCTTCACGGAGGGACACCGAAGTCTATGGCTACACCTTC. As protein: CSASRRDTEVYGYTF.

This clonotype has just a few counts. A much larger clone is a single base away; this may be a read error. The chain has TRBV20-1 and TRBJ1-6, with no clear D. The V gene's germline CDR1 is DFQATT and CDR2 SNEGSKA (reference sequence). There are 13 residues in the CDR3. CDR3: CSGGRGPDSPLNF. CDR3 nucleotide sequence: TGCAGTGGAGGGAGAGGTCCGGATTCACCCCTCAACTTT.

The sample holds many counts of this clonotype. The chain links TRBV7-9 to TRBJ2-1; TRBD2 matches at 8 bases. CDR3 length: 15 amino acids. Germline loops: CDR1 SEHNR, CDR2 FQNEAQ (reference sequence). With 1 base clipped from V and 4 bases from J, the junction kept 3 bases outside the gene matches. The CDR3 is CASSLGASGYNEQFF. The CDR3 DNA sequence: TGTGCCAGCAGCTTAGGGGCTAGCGGGTACAATGAGCAGTTCTTC.

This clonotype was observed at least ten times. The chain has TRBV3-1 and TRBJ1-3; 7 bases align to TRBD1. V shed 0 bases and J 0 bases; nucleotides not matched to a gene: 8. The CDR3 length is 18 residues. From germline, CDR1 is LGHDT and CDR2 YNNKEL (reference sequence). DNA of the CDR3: TGTGCCAGCAGCCAAGAGAGGACAGGTGCGAGCTCTGGAAACACCATATATTTT. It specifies CASSQERTGASSGNTIYF. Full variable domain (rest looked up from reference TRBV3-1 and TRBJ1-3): DTAVSQTPKYLVTQMGNDKSIKCEQNLGHDTMYWYKQDSKKFLKIMFSYNNKELIINETVPNRFSPKSPDKAHLNLHINSLELGDSAVYFCASSQERTGASSGNTIYFGEGSWLTVV.

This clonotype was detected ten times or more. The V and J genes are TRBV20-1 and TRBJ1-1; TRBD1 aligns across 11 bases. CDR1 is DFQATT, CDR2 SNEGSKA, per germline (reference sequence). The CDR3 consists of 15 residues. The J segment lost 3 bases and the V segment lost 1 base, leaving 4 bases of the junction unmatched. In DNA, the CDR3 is TGCAGTGCTAGAGGCGGGACAGGGGGGGACACTGAAGCTTTCTTT. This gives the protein CSARGGTGGDTEAFF.

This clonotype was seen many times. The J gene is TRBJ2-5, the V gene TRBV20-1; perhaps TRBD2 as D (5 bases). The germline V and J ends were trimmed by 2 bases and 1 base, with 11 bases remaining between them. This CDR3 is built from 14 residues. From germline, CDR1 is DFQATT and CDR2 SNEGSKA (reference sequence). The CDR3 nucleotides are TGCAGTGCTAGATCCGGACGGGGCCAAGAGACCCAGTACTTC. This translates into CSARSGRGQETQYF.

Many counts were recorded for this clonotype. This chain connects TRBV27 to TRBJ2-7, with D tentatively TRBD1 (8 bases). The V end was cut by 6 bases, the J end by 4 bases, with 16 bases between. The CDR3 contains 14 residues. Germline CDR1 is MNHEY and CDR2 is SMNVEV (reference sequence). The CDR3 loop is CASRGYRGGYEQYF. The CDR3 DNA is TGTGCCAGCAGGGGGTACAGGGGGGGATACGAGCAGTACTTC.

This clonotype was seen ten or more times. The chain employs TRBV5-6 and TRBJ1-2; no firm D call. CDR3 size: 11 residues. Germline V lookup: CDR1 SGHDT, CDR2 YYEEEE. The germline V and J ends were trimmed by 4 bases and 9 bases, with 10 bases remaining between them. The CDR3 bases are TGTGCCAGCAGCCCGGGGTCCAGCTACACCTTC. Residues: CASSPGSSYTF.

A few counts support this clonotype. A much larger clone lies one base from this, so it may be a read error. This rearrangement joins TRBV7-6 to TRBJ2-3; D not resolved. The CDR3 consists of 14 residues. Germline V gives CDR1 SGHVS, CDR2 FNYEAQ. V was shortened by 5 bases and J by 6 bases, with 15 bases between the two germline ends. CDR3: CASSRRIEADTQYF. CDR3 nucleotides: TGTGCCAGCAGCCGCAGAATAGAGGCGGATACGCAGTATTTT.

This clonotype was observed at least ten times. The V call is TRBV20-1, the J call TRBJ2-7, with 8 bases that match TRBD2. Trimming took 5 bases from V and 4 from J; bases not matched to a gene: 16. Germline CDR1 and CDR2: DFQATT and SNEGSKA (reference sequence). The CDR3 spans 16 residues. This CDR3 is CSADPPGGGKGYEQYF. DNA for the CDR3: TGCAGTGCTGATCCCCCGGGAGGGGGGAAGGGGTACGAGCAGTACTTC.

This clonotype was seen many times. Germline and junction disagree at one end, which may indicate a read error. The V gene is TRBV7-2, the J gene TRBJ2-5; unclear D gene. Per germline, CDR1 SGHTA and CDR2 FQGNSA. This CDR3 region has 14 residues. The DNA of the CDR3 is TGTGCCAGCAGCTTAGGAGGAGTAGCCGGTACTTCGGACTTC. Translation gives CASSLGGVAGTSDF.

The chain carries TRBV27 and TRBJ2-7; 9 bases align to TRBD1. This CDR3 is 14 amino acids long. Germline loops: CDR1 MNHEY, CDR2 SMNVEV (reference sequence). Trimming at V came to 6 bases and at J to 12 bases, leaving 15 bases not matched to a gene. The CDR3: CASSLHGQGLFPYF. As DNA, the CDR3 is TGTGCCAGCAGCCTTCACGGACAGGGGCTCTTCCCGTACTTC.

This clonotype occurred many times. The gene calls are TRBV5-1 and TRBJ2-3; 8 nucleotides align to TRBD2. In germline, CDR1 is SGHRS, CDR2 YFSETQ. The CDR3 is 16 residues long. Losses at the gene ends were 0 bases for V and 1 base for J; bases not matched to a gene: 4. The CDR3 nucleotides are TGCGCCAGCAGCTTGGCCAGAGCGGGGGGCACAGATACGCAGTATTTT. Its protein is CASSLARAGGTDTQYF.

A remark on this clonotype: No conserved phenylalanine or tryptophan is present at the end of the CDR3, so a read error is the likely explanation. For the CDR3, the DNA is TGTGCCATCAGTGAGCCGGGACAGGGGTCAGATACGCAGTATATT. This encodes CAISEPGQGSDTQYI. The gene calls are TRBV10-3 and TRBJ2-3; 10 bases agree with TRBD1. The CDR3 is 15 residues long. The ends lost 2 bases at V and 4 bases at J; junction bases unmatched: 3. Germline CDR1 and CDR2: ENHRY and SYGVKD.

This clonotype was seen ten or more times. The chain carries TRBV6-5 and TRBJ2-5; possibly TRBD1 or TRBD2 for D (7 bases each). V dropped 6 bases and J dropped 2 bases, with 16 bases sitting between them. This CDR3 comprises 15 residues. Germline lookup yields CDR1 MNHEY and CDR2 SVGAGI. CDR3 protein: CASSPRGGKQETQYF. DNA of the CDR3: TGTGCCAGCAGCCCCAGGGGGGGCAAACAAGAGACCCAGTACTTC.

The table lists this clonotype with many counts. DNA of the CDR3: TGCAGCGTTGAAATGGGGGCAGCTCTCGAGCAGTACTTC. It is translated as CSVEMGAALEQYF. The chain joins TRBV29-1 to TRBJ2-7, with D possibly matching TRBD1 (6 bases). Germline lookup yields CDR1 SQVTM and CDR2 ANQGSEA. Trimming removed 2 bases from V and 6 bases from J, with 14 bases in between. This CDR3 contains 13 residues.

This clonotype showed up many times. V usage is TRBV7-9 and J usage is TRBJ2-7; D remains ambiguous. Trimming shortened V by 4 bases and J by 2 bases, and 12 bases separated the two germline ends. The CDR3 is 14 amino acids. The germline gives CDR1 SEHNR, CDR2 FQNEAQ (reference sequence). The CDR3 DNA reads TGTGCCAGCAGCTCGGCCCCCAAGACCTACGAGCAGTACTTC. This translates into CASSSAPKTYEQYF.

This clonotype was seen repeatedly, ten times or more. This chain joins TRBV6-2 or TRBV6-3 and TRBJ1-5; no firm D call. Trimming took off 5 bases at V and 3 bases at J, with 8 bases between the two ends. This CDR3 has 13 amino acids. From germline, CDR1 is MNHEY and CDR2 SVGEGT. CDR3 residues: CASSPRDNQPQHF. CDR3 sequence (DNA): TGTGCCAGCAGTCCACGGGACAATCAGCCCCAGCATTTT.

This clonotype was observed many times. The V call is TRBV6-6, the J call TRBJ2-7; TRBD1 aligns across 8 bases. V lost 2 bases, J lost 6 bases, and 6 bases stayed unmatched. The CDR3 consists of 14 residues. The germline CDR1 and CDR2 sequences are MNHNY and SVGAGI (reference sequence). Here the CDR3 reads CASSYLGQGGEQYF. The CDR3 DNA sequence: TGTGCCAGCAGTTACCTCGGACAGGGCGGCGAGCAGTACTTC.